The present entry profiles one T cell receptor (beta chain) with its context. What it recognizes is unknown. The germline CDR1 and CDR2 sequences are LGHNA and YSLEER. The J segment lost 2 bases and the V segment lost 1 base, leaving 7 bases of the junction unmatched. The CDR3 sequence is 16 residues long. These data are taken from a study of T cell responses to AZD1222 COVID-19 vaccine. General observations from the study: The donor group comprised mostly white British people and more females; the analysis possibly underestimated clonal diversity. Unmutated variant regions reportedly attract nearly half of all spike-specific TCRs. Just a handful of AZD1222 recipients were seropositive at baseline.

Some clones are missing from TCRdb's copy, which holds only in-frame ones; the method was immunoSEQ multiplex PCR. The table shows about 140,000 clones, with about 90% occurring only once. The source material was peripheral blood, sampled on day 0 of AZD1222 vaccination. The TCR originated in an adult in good health. This sequence joins TRBV4-3 and TRBJ1-2; 7 bases map to TRBD1. This chain's CDR3 is CASSQVYRGDNYGYTF. CDR3 in DNA: TGCGCCAGCAGCCAAGTTTACAGGGGAGACAACTATGGCTACACCTTC.